What follows are 21 T cell receptor beta chains derived from one specimen sequenced in a study of cytomegalovirus exposure and HLA in healthy donors (dated by TCRdb to about 2017). Library generation was performed with the immunoSEQ multiplex PCR assay. Not all clones reach the TCRdb copy of this immuneACCESS table, which keeps in-frame sequences only. Checked studies attribute under half of the gap to unresolved V genes and leave the rest unexplained. This sample holds some 170,000 clones; roughly nine tenths were observed only once. Of the sample, about a tenth is held by the ten largest clones. Sequences were obtained from PBMCs. The receptor source for this set is a woman aged 18-30 years in good health and CMV-seropositive.

The rearrangement links TRBV21-1 to TRBJ1-4; TRBD1, as called in the table, went unchecked against the DNA. TRBV21-1 is designated a pseudogene. CDR3 length equals 16 residues. The CDR3 nucleotides read TGTGCCAGCAGCAAAGAAGGGCTACAGGGGAATGAAAAACTGTTTTTT. Translating gives CASSKEGLQGNEKLFF.

The V call is TRBV7-2, the J call TRBJ1-4; D might be TRBD1 (5 bases). The CDR3 has 13 residues. CDR1 SGHTA and CDR2 FQGNSA come from the germline V gene. Trimming shortened V by 4 bases and J by 4 bases, and 7 bases separated the two germline ends. The CDR3: CASSSQGNEKLFF. Written as DNA, the CDR3 is TGTGCCAGCAGCTCTCAGGGTAATGAAAAACTGTTTTTT.

This CDR3 reads CASSPAGTSGTGDTQYF. The CDR3 bases are TGCGCCAGCAGCCCGGCGGGGACTAGCGGGACCGGGGATACGCAGTATTTT. The chain recombines TRBV5-1 with TRBJ2-3; 13 bases match TRBD2. The CDR3 spans 17 residues. The V gene's germline CDR1 is SGHRS and CDR2 YFSETQ. The V gene end was trimmed by 4 bases and the J gene end by 6 bases; junction bases not matched to a gene: 11.

The J gene is TRBJ1-1, the V gene TRBV6-6; TRBD1 might be the D (6 bases). This CDR3 comprises 15 residues. V lost 0 bases, J lost 4 bases, and 12 bases lay in between. CDR1 and CDR2 from the germline V gene are MNHNY and SVGAGI (reference sequence). Here the CDR3 reads CASSYSGQGSTEAFF. As DNA, the CDR3 is TGTGCCAGCAGTTACTCGGGGCAGGGGAGCACTGAAGCTTTCTTT.

The chain recombines TRBV27 with TRBJ2-5, with 9 bases identical to TRBD1. Germline V gene data show CDR1 as MNHEY and CDR2 as SMNVEV (reference sequence). V shed 8 bases and J 3 bases; nucleotides not matched to a gene: 4. This CDR3 has 13 residues. Written as DNA, the CDR3 is TGTGCCAGCGGGGACAGGGTCAAAGAGACCCAGTACTTC. This codes for CASGDRVKETQYF.

The chain carries TRBV4-2 and TRBJ2-1, with D hard to call. Deletions cut 0 bases from V and 5 bases from J, with 8 bases between. Germline loops: CDR1 LGHNA, CDR2 YNFKEQ. The CDR3 runs 14 residues. CDR3 bases: TGTGCCAGCAGCCAAGAGAGCTTCGACAATGAGCAGTTCTTC. This codes for CASSQESFDNEQFF.

The chain employs TRBV5-4 and TRBJ1-2, with 7 bases lining up with TRBD1. Trimming took 4 bases from V and 0 from J; bases not matched to a gene: 6. The CDR3 spans 15 residues. The germline V gene has CDR1 SGHNT and CDR2 YYREEE (reference sequence). CDR3 DNA sequence: TGTGCCAGCAGCCGCGACAGGGATCCTAACTATGGCTACACCTTC. Its protein product is CASSRDRDPNYGYTF. The variable domain in full, with the rest retrieved from reference TRBV5-4 and TRBJ1-2, is ETGVTQSPTHLIKTRGQQVTLRCSSQSGHNTVSWYQQALGQGPQFIFQYYREEENGRGNFPPRFSGLQFPNYSSELNVNALELDDSALYLCASSRDRDPNYGYTFGSGTRLTVV.

The V call is TRBV27, the J call TRBJ2-7, with a possible D match to TRBD2 (6 bases). With 8 bases removed from V and 7 bases from J, the gap between germline ends came to 18 bases. There are 13 residues in the CDR3. The V gene's germline CDR1 is MNHEY and CDR2 SMNVEV (reference sequence). CDR3 bases: TGTGCCAGCTACTCTTACGGCGGGGATGAGCAGTACTTC. Translation gives CASYSYGGDEQYF.

The J gene is TRBJ2-5, the V gene TRBV7-2, with TRBD2 as a possible D gene (6 bases). CDR1 is SGHTA and CDR2 is FQGNSA in the germline V gene. The V gene lost 2 bases and the J gene lost 4 bases, with 11 bases spanning the gap. The CDR3 covers 14 residues. CDR3 protein: CASSLLAGRETQYF. CDR3 nucleotides: TGTGCCAGCAGCTTACTTGCGGGGAGAGAGACCCAGTACTTC.

This sequence joins TRBV18 and TRBJ1-2; 8 nucleotides match TRBD1. CDR3 length equals 13 residues. With V trimmed by 3 bases and J by 10 bases, 7 bases remained unmatched. Per germline, CDR1 KGHSH and CDR2 LQKENI. CDR3 residues: CASSPTGEVDYTF. The DNA of the CDR3 is TGTGCCAGCTCACCGACAGGGGAAGTTGACTACACCTTC.

V usage is TRBV10-3 and J usage is TRBJ2-1, with D unclear. The V gene's germline CDR1 is ENHRY and CDR2 SYGVKD. This CDR3 spans 15 amino acids. With 0 bases removed from V and 3 bases from J, the gap between germline ends came to 9 bases. Here the CDR3 DNA reads TGTGCCATCAGTGAGTCTGGGCAGATCTACAATGAGCAGTTCTTC. It specifies CAISESGQIYNEQFF.

V is TRBV11-1 and J is TRBJ1-4, with D possibly matching TRBD1 (5 bases). CDR1 and CDR2 from the germline V gene are SGHAT and FQDESV (reference sequence). The germline V and J ends were trimmed by 3 bases and 3 bases, with 5 bases remaining between them. CDR3 size: 13 residues. The CDR3 sequence is CASSLGPNEKLFF. The DNA of the CDR3 is TGTGCCAGCAGCTTGGGGCCTAATGAAAAACTGTTTTTT. The entire variable domain, with the rest obtained from reference TRBV11-1 and TRBJ1-4, is as follows: EAEVAQSPRYKITEKSQAVAFWCDPISGHATLYWYRQILGQGPELLVQFQDESVVDDSQLPKDRFSAERLKGVDSTLKIQPAELGDSAMYLCASSLGPNEKLFFGSGTQLSVL.

J is TRBJ1-5 and V is TRBV30, with 7 bases fitting TRBD1. The CDR3 spans 13 residues. Trimming removed 5 bases from V and 6 bases from J; junction bases left unmatched: 7. Germline V lookup: CDR1 GTSNPN, CDR2 SVGIG (reference sequence). The CDR3 sequence is CAWHTGAGQPQHF. The CDR3, as DNA: TGTGCCTGGCATACAGGGGCTGGTCAGCCCCAGCATTTT.

This clone was picked up a small number of times. The chain carries TRBV2 and TRBJ2-7; D may be TRBD1 (6 bases). Trimming took off 5 bases at V and 4 bases at J, with 9 bases between the two ends. The CDR3 runs 12 residues. Germline V gene lookup returns CDR1 SNHLY and CDR2 FYNNEI. CDR3 in DNA: TGTGCCAGCAGTATACAGGGATACGAGCAGTACTTC. It translates to CASSIQGYEQYF.

In this sample, this clone turned up once. The rearrangement joins TRBV9 to TRBJ2-1, with TRBD2 matching over 13 bases. The germline V gene encodes CDR1 SGDLS and CDR2 YYNGEE. V was clipped by 0 bases and J by 12 bases; unmatched bases: 6. The CDR3 is made up of 15 amino acids. CDR3 region: CASSVATSGRAVQFF. The CDR3 DNA sequence: TGTGCCAGCAGCGTAGCTACTAGCGGGAGGGCCGTGCAGTTCTTC.

The rearrangement uses TRBV4-2 and TRBJ2-5; D is possibly TRBD1 (6 bases). With 2 bases removed from V and 0 bases from J, the gap between germline ends came to 16 bases. Germline CDR1 LGHNA, CDR2 YNFKEQ. The CDR3 length is 17 residues. CDR3 sequence (DNA): TGTGCCAGCAGCCAAACCCCCGGACAGTCGTACCAAGAGACCCAGTACTTC. Translated, it gives CASSQTPGQSYQETQYF.

This clone was detected many times. The chain uses TRBV6-4 and TRBJ2-3, with TRBD2 matching over 9 bases. The junction had 7 bases not matched to a gene; V was cut back by 5 bases and J by 4 bases. Looked up from germline, CDR1 is MRHNA and CDR2 is SNTAGT. This CDR3 comprises 15 residues. The CDR3 DNA reads as TGTGCCAGCAGTCGATCAGCGGGAGGTGCAGATACGCAGTATTTT. Residues: CASSRSAGGADTQYF.

This clone has a single count. The chain is built from TRBV10-1 and TRBJ2-7, with no clear D. The CDR3 is made up of 12 amino acids. Germline V gives CDR1 WNHNN, CDR2 SYGVQD (reference sequence). Trimming stripped 3 bases from V and 7 bases from J, with 10 bases between. CDR3 loop: CASSDTAREQYF. CDR3 nucleotide sequence: TGCGCCAGCAGTGATACCGCGCGGGAGCAGTACTTC.

This clone was seen a single time. The chain is built from TRBV4-1 and TRBJ2-3, with 16 bases lining up with TRBD2. The germline CDR1 and CDR2 sequences are MGHRA and YSYEKL. The CDR3 runs to 21 residues. V dropped 6 bases and J dropped 2; count of bases not matched to a gene: 17. Written as DNA, the CDR3 is TGCGCCAGCAGTCCAAGAGGGGGACTAGCGGGAGGGCCGTCGGACACAGATACGCAGTATTTT. It codes for CASSPRGGLAGGPSDTDTQYF.

The rearrangement links TRBV6-1 to TRBJ1-1; 7 nucleotides agree with TRBD1. Trimming took 4 bases from V and 5 from J; bases not matched to a gene: 4. The CDR3 totals 13 residues. Germline V gives CDR1 MNHNS, CDR2 SASEGT. The CDR3 region has the DNA TGTGCCAGCAGTGCCCTCAGGGGGACTGAAGCTTTCTTT. Residues: CASSALRGTEAFF.

The chain carries TRBV19 and TRBJ1-5, with 9 bases lining up with TRBD1. The CDR3 runs 15 residues. Looked up from germline, CDR1 is LNHDA and CDR2 is SQIVND (reference sequence). The V gene end was trimmed by 5 bases and the J gene end by 8 bases; junction bases not matched to a gene: 10. This CDR3 reads CASSSRTGAGKPQHF. In nucleotides, the CDR3 is TGTGCCAGTAGTTCCCGGACAGGGGCCGGGAAGCCCCAGCATTTT.